These 19 T cell receptor beta chains share one sample of origin, sequenced in a study of CD8 T cells in Susac syndrome. Reverse transcription used about 0.5 to 1 ug RNA and random hexamers. TCRdb fed the immunoSEQ multiplex PCR reads into MiXCR, producing one record per CDR3 protein. The sample carries 150,000 to 200,000 distinct CDR3 sequences, around 94% recorded once. Sequenced material: CD4+ T cells from PBMCs. All receptors come from a human donor in good health.

This clonotype was picked up a small number of times. The V call is TRBV12-3 or TRBV12-4, the J call TRBJ2-5; the D is unclear. The CDR3 is made up of 13 amino acids. V was clipped by 1 base and J by 5 bases, with 8 bases between them. The DNA of the CDR3 is TGTGCCAGCAGTTTAGGGTCCGGGGAGACCCAGTACTTC. Its translation is CASSLGSGETQYF.

V is TRBV24-1 and J is TRBJ1-4, with unresolved D. Germline CDR1 and CDR2: KGHDR and SFDVKD. V shed 12 bases and J shed 8 bases, with 15 bases lying between them. The length of the CDR3 is 12 residues. The CDR3 DNA sequence: TGTGCCGCCGGGAGGTTAGGGGAAAAACTGTTTTTT. Protein product: CAAGRLGEKLFF.

This clonotype was found once. J is TRBJ1-6 and V is TRBV7-9, with D maybe TRBD1 (5 bases). Trimming stripped 2 bases from V and 0 bases from J, with 14 bases between. The length of the CDR3 is 18 residues. Germline lookup yields CDR1 SEHNR and CDR2 FQNEAQ (reference sequence). Here the CDR3 reads CASSLPAGTSSYNSPLHF. CDR3 in DNA: TGTGCCAGCAGCTTACCAGCAGGGACCAGCTCCTATAATTCACCCCTCCACTTT.

This clonotype occurred a few times. The chain carries TRBV28 and TRBJ2-5, with TRBD1 identical over 7 bases. Germline V lookup: CDR1 MDHEN, CDR2 SYDVKM. The CDR3 spans 14 residues. V shed 2 bases, J shed 3 bases, and the junction held 3 bases outside the gene matches. The DNA of the CDR3 is TGTGCCAGCAGTTTACGCGACAGGGAAGAGACCCAGTACTTC. Protein product: CASSLRDREETQYF. Full variable domain (missing parts from reference TRBV28 and TRBJ2-5): DVKVTQSSRYLVKRTGEKVFLECVQDMDHENMFWYRQDPGLGLRLIYFSYDVKMKEKGDIPEGYSVSREKKERFSLILESASTNQTSMYLCASSLRDREETQYFGPGTRLLVL.

This clonotype was seen once. The V and J genes are TRBV2 and TRBJ2-3; the D is unclear. CDR3 length equals 14 residues. Germline CDR1 reads SNHLY; CDR2 reads FYNNEI. Trimming took 1 base from V and 2 from J, leaving 7 bases between them. The DNA of the CDR3 is TGTGCCAGCAGTGAAGGGCTTCCCACAGATACGCAGTATTTT. Its translation: CASSEGLPTDTQYF.

This chain connects TRBV7-2 to TRBJ2-2; TRBD2 matches at 7 bases. Germline V gives CDR1 SGHTA, CDR2 FQGNSA. The CDR3 has 15 residues. Trimming took 3 bases from V and 4 from J; bases not matched to a gene: 5. The chain's CDR3 is CASSFRDYTTGELFF. The CDR3 region has the DNA TGTGCCAGCAGCTTCAGGGACTATACCACCGGGGAGCTGTTTTTT.

The rearrangement uses TRBV19 and TRBJ1-2, with a tentative D call TRBD1 (5 bases). V was clipped by 7 bases and J by 4 bases, with 19 bases between them. From germline, CDR1 is LNHDA and CDR2 SQIVND (reference sequence). The CDR3 spans 15 residues. The CDR3 spells CASTLPGPGSYGYTF. The DNA of the CDR3 is TGTGCCAGTACACTCCCTGGCCCAGGGTCCTATGGCTACACCTTC.

This chain uses TRBV20-1 with TRBJ2-1; D call uncertain. The CDR3 consists of 18 residues. Germline V gene data show CDR1 as DFQATT and CDR2 as SNEGSKA (reference sequence). Trimming removed 0 bases from V and 0 bases from J, with 18 bases in between. The CDR3 is CSARDLTTATTSYNEQFF. The CDR3 coding sequence is TGCAGTGCTAGAGACCTTACAACAGCGACGACCTCCTACAATGAGCAGTTCTTC.

The chain carries TRBV7-2 and TRBJ2-7, with TRBD2 as a possible D gene (5 bases). Germline loops: CDR1 SGHTA, CDR2 FQGNSA. The CDR3 is 15 residues long. V was shortened by 3 bases and J by 1 base, with 13 bases between the two germline ends. The CDR3 protein is CASSLRVAGSYEQYF. CDR3 coding DNA: TGTGCCAGCAGCTTGAGGGTCGCGGGTTCCTACGAGCAGTACTTC.

This chain links TRBV7-9 with TRBJ1-6, with D possibly being TRBD1 (5 bases). The CDR3 runs 14 residues. V was clipped by 3 bases and J by 9 bases, with 12 bases between them. The germline V gene encodes CDR1 SEHNR and CDR2 FQNEAQ (reference sequence). The CDR3 region has the DNA TGTGCCAGCAGCTTCGAACGGGGGTCTTCACCCCTCCACTTT. Translating it yields CASSFERGSSPLHF.

V usage is TRBV20-1 and J usage is TRBJ1-1, with D uncertain. The CDR3 runs to 13 residues. V lost 1 base, J lost 10 bases, and 16 bases lay in between. Germline CDR1 DFQATT, CDR2 SNEGSKA (reference sequence). The CDR3 loop reads CSARGPLTSGAFF. The CDR3 nucleotides read TGCAGTGCTAGAGGTCCCTTGACCTCAGGAGCTTTCTTT.

The genes are TRBV12-3 or TRBV12-4 and TRBJ1-5; 7 bases align to TRBD1. The CDR3 is made up of 12 amino acids. After removal of 5 bases from V and 6 bases from J, the junction contained 1 base not matched to a gene. This CDR3 reads CASSRTGQPQHF. CDR3 nucleotides: TGTGCCAGCAGTCGGACAGGTCAGCCCCAGCATTTT.

The V call is TRBV20-1, the J call TRBJ1-3; 7 bases align to TRBD1. The CDR3 consists of 13 residues. From germline, CDR1 is DFQATT and CDR2 SNEGSKA (reference sequence). Trimming took 6 bases from V and 4 from J; bases not matched to a gene: 6. The CDR3 DNA sequence: TGCAGTGCCACCAGGGGGACAGGAAACACCATATATTTT. It yields the protein CSATRGTGNTIYF.

The chain joins TRBV7-9 to TRBJ2-5; 9 nucleotides match TRBD2. Germline CDR1 and CDR2: SEHNR and FQNEAQ (reference sequence). The V gene end was trimmed by 0 bases and the J gene end by 1 base; junction bases not matched to a gene: 3. The CDR3 runs to 16 residues. The CDR3, as DNA: TGTGCCAGCAGCTTAGCGCTAGCGGGGAGCCAAGAGACCCAGTACTTC. It translates to CASSLALAGSQETQYF.

The gene calls are TRBV4-3 and TRBJ2-3; 12 bases agree with TRBD2. The germline V gene encodes CDR1 LGHNA and CDR2 YSLEER. The CDR3 length is 18 residues. J gave up 1 base and V 4 bases, and 9 bases lay outside the gene matches. CDR3 sequence: CASSPPRTSGECTDTQYF. The CDR3 nucleotides read TGCGCCAGCAGCCCCCCGCGGACTAGCGGGGAGTGCACAGATACGCAGTATTTT.

V gene TRBV28 combines with J gene TRBJ2-5, with TRBD2 matching over 9 bases. In germline, CDR1 is MDHEN, CDR2 SYDVKM. V lost 3 bases and J lost 2; bases outside the gene matches: 7. The CDR3 contains 16 residues. CDR3 residues: CASSFPLRGGQETQYF. The CDR3 coding sequence is TGTGCCAGCAGTTTCCCCCTGCGGGGGGGTCAAGAGACCCAGTACTTC.

The CDR3 DNA reads TGTGCCAGCAGCCAAGAGCTCCGGGCGCCCCTCCACTTT. Encoded protein: CASSQELRAPLHF. V is TRBV4-2 and J is TRBJ1-6; D gene uncertain. Looked up from germline, CDR1 is LGHNA and CDR2 is YNFKEQ. The CDR3 loop spans 13 amino acids. The germline V and J ends were trimmed by 0 bases and 13 bases, with 10 bases remaining between them.

The chain links TRBV20-1 to TRBJ1-2, with a weak D call TRBD1 (5 bases). V was pared by 5 bases and J by 8 bases, with 21 bases between. The CDR3 contains 14 residues. Germline V gene lookup returns CDR1 DFQATT and CDR2 SNEGSKA (reference sequence). For the CDR3, the DNA is TGCAGTGCTCAAACCCGGGACTGGGTGGGGGGCTACACCTTC. This gives the protein CSAQTRDWVGGYTF.

This clonotype was seen a few times. The chain links TRBV3-1 to TRBJ1-5; D uncertain. Germline CDR1 LGHDT, CDR2 YNNKEL (reference sequence). V dropped 3 bases and J dropped 4 bases, with 7 bases sitting between them. The CDR3 covers 13 residues. In DNA, the CDR3 is TGTGCCAGCAGCCAGGCCCCAAATCAGCCCCAGCATTTT. It encodes CASSQAPNQPQHF.